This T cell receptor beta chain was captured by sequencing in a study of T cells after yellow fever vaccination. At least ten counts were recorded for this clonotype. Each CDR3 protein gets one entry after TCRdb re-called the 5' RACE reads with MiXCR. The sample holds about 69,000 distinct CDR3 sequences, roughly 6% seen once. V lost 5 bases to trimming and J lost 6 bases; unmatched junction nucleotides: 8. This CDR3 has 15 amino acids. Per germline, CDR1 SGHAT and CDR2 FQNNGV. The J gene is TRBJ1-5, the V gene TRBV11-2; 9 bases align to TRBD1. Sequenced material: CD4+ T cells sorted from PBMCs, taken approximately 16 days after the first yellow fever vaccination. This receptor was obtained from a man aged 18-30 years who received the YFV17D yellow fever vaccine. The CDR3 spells CASSPGQGRTQPQHF. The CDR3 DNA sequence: TGTGCCAGCAGCCCCGGACAGGGGAGGACTCAGCCCCAGCATTTT.